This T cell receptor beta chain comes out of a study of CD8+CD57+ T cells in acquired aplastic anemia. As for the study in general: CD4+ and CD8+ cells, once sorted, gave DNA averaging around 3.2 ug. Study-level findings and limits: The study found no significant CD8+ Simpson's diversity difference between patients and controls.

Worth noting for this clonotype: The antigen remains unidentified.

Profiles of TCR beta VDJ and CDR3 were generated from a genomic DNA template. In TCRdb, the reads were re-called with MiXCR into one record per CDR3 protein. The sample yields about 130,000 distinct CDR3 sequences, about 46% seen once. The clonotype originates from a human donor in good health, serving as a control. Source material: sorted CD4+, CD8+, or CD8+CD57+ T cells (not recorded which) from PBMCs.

In nucleotides, the CDR3 is TGTGCCAGCAGTGAATATGGAGGATTTACTGAAGCTTTCTTT. Its protein is CASSEYGGFTEAFF. This chain joins TRBV25-1 and TRBJ1-1; D uncertain. V dropped 0 bases and J dropped 5 bases, with 10 bases sitting between them. This CDR3 has 14 residues. Germline loops: CDR1 MGHDK, CDR2 SYGVNS.